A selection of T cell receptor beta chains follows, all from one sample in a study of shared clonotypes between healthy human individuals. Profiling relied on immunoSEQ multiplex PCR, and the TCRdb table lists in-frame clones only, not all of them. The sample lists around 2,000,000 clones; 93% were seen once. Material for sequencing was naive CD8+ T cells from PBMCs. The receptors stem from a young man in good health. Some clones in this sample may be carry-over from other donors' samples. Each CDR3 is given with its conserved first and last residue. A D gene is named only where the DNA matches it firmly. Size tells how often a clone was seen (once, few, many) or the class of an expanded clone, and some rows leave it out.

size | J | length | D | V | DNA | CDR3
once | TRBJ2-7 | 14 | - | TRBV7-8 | TGTGCCAGCAGCTTGATCCCTGGTGACTACGAGCAGTACTTC | CASSLIPGDYEQYF
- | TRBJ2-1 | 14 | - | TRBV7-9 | TGTGCCAGCAGCCCCCCCCCGCCGTACAATGAGCAGTTCTTC | CASSPPPPYNEQFF
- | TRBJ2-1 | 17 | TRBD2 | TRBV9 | TGTGCCAGCAGCACAAACCCACTAGCGGTGGGAGGGAATGAGCAGTTCTTC | CASSTNPLAVGGNEQFF
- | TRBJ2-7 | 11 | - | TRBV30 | TGTGCCTGGAGTGTATCATACGAGCAGTACTTC | CAWSVSYEQYF
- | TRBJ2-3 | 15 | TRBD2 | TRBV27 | TGTGCCAGCAGTTTAGTAGCGGGGTACACAGATACGCAGTATTTT | CASSLVAGYTDTQYF
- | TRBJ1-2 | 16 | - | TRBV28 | TGTGCCAGCAGTTTGCAGCCAGAGGGACGGATCTATGGCTACACCTTC | CASSLQPEGRIYGYTF
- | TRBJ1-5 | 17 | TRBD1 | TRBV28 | TGTGCCAGCAGTTCTTACTCAGGGGGCGTCGGCAATCAGCCCCAGCATTTT | CASSSYSGGVGNQPQHF
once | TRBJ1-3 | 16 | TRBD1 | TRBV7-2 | TGTGCCAGCAGCCCCCGACAGGGGTCCTCTGGAAACACCATATATTTT | CASSPRQGSSGNTIYF
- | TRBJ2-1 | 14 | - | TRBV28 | TGTGCCAGCAGTATGACAGGGACTGGCGATGAGCAGTTCTTC | CASSMTGTGDEQFF
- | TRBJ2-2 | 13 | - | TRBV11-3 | TGTGCCAGCAGCTTAACTAGTGCCGGGGAGCTGTTTTTT | CASSLTSAGELFF
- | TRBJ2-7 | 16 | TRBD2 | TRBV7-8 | TGTGCCAGCAGCCCACTACTAGCGGGAGTGGGCTACGAGCAGTACTTC | CASSPLLAGVGYEQYF
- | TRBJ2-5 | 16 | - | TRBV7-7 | TGTGCCAGCAGCTTTGAGCGGACCGAGGAGGGAGAGACCCAGTACTTC | CASSFERTEEGETQYF
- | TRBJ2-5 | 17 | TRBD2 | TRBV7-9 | TGTGCCAGCAGCTCCGGGACTAGCGGGAGAGATACGGAGACCCAGTACTTC | CASSSGTSGRDTETQYF
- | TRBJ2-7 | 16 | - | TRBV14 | TGTGCCAGCAGCCGAACAAGGAGGGGGGTGGACTACGAGCAGTACTTC | CASSRTRRGVDYEQYF
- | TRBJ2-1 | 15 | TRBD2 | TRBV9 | TGTGCCAGCAGCGTAGTGATAGCGGGACTCGAGGAGCAGTTCTTC | CASSVVIAGLEEQFF
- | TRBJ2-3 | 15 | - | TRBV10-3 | TGTGCCATCAGTAGGACCGGGCGGGGCACAGATACGCAGTATTTT | CAISRTGRGTDTQYF
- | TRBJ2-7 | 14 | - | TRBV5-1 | TGCGCCAGCAGCCTCCGGGACACAACCTACGAGCAGTACTTC | CASSLRDTTYEQYF
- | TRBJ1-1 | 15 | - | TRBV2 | TGTGCCAGCACGGCCCCAATCAGCCTAAACACTGAAGCTTTCTTT | CASTAPISLNTEAFF
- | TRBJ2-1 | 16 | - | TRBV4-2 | TGTGCCAGCAGCCAAGCCCCGGCGGGACTTCAGAATGAGCAGTTCTTC | CASSQAPAGLQNEQFF
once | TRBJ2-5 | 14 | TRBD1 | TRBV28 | TGTGCCAGCAGTTCAGGGACAGGGTTGGAGACCCAGTACTTC | CASSSGTGLETQYF
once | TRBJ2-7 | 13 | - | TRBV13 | TGTGCCAGCAGCCCCGACGGCTCCTACGAGCAGTACTTC | CASSPDGSYEQYF
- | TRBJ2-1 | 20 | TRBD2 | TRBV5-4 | TGTGCCAGCAGCTTGGATGACGGGACTAGCGGTATTTCCGGATCATTTGAGCAGTTCTTC | CASSLDDGTSGISGSFEQFF
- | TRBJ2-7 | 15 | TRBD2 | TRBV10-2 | TGCGCCAGCAGTGAGCCGGGACTAGCGGGAGAGGAGCAGTACTTC | CASSEPGLAGEEQYF
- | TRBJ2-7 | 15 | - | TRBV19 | TGTGCCAGTAGTATAGTGGCCTGGGGTGGGTACGAGCAGTACTTC | CASSIVAWGGYEQYF
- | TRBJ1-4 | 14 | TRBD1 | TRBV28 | TGTGCCAGCAGTTCCAGGGGGCCGGGTGAAAAACTGTTTTTT | CASSSRGPGEKLFF
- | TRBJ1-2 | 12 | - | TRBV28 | TGTGCCAGCAGTCAGCCGATGTCGGGCTACACCTTC | CASSQPMSGYTF
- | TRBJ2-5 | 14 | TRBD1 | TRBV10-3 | TGTGCCATCAGCAGGACAGGGGGCGTAGAGACCCAGTACTTC | CAISRTGGVETQYF
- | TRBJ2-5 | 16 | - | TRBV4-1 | TGCGCCAGCAGCCAAGATGGAGATCCCATGCAAGAGACCCAGTACTTC | CASSQDGDPMQETQYF
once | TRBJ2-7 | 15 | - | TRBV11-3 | TGTGCCAGCAGCTTAGCGCCAGGGGCAATCTACGAGCAGTACTTC | CASSLAPGAIYEQYF
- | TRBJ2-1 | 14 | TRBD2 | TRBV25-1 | TGTGCCAGCAGAGGACTAGCGGTTTTCCCCGAGCAGTTCTTC | CASRGLAVFPEQFF
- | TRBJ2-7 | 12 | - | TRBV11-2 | TGTGCCAGCAGCTTAGCCTCGGACGAGCAGTACTTC | CASSLASDEQYF
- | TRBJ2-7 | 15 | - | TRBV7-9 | TGTGCCAGCAGCTTTTACGGAAGCGGCGGAGGGGAGCAGTACTTC | CASSFYGSGGGEQYF
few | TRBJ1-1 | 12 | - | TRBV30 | TGTGCCTGGAGTGATGGGAAGGATGAAGCTTTCTTT | CAWSDGKDEAFF
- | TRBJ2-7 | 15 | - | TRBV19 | TGTGCCAGTAGTACCCCCCTGAGGGGGGGGAGCGAGCAGTACTTC | CASSTPLRGGSEQYF
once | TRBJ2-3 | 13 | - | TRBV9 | TGTGCCAGCAGCGTAGGGGGGGAAGATACGCAGTATTTT | CASSVGGEDTQYF
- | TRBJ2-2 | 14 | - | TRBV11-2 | TGTGCCAGCAGCTTAGGTTGGGGGTCGGGGGAGCTGTTTTTT | CASSLGWGSGELFF
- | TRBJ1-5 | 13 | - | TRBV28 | TGTGCCAGCAGCTATAAGGGGGTCCAGCCCCAGCATTTT | CASSYKGVQPQHF
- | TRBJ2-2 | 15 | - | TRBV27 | TGTGCCAGCAGTTTAGTCGGAGCGAACACCGGGGAGCTGTTTTTT | CASSLVGANTGELFF
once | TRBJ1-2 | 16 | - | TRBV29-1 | TGCAGCGCCCCTCCCTGTACGAAGCCTCCTAACTATGGCTACACCTTC | CSAPPCTKPPNYGYTF
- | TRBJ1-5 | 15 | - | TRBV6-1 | TGTGCCAGCAGCGAACGGGGGACCGGCATTTGGCCCCAGCATTTT | CASSERGTGIWPQHF
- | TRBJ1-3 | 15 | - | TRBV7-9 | TGTGCCAGCAGCGAAACAGGGATCTCTGGAAACACCATATATTTT | CASSETGISGNTIYF
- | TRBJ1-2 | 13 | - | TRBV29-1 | TGCAGCGTTGAAGTTTTGGGGGGCTATGGCTACACCTTC | CSVEVLGGYGYTF
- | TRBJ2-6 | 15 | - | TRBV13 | TGTGCCAGCAGCCCTGAAACCTCTGGGGCCAACGTCCTGACTTTC | CASSPETSGANVLTF
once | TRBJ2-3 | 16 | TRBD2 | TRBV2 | TGTGCCAGCAGTGCGGGACTAGCGGAGAGCACAGATACGCAGTATTTT | CASSAGLAESTDTQYF
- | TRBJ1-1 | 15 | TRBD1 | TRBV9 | TGTGCCAGCAGCGATGCCGGGACAGGGAGTCCTGAAGCTTTCTTT | CASSDAGTGSPEAFF
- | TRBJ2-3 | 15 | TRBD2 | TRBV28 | TGTGCCAGCAGTTTTCTAGCGGGAGGCCCTGGTGTCCAGTATTTT | CASSFLAGGPGVQYF
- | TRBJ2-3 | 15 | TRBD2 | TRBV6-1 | TGTGCCAGCAGTGAAGGAGCGGGAGTAACAGATACGCAGTATTTT | CASSEGAGVTDTQYF
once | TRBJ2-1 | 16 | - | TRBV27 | TGTGCCAGCAGTGTCCTAGGGGCGGCAACTTACAATGAGCAGTTCTTC | CASSVLGAATYNEQFF